This TCR beta chain was documented in a study of shared clonotypes between healthy human individuals. Study summary: A donor's plate count was three for CD4 naive and three for CD4 memory; CD8 naive had two and CD8 memory one. Study conclusions and caveats: What rarefaction showed was incomplete sorted-subset sequencing despite large depth.

Some clones are missing from TCRdb's copy, which holds only in-frame ones; the method was immunoSEQ multiplex PCR. Seen here are approximately 2.4 million clones, 90% to 96% observed once, and the top ten hold roughly 0.13%. Remarks on this clone: As yet, its antigen is unknown.

Trimming took off 3 bases at V and 2 bases at J, with 14 bases between the two ends. CDR3 length: 15 residues. CDR1 is KGHSH, CDR2 LQKENI, per germline. The receptor was derived from a man aged 18 to 30 in good health. The sample taken for sequencing was naive CD4+ T cells sorted from blood. The subset is: CD45RA+ positively selected. The chain joins TRBV18 to TRBJ2-7; D may be TRBD2 (6 bases). The DNA for the CDR3 is TGTGCCAGCTCACCTCTTGGGGGGAATACCTACGAGCAGTACTTC. It encodes CASSPLGGNTYEQYF. The full variable domain, in which reference TRBV18 and TRBJ2-7 provide the parts outside the CDR3, is NAGVMQNPRHLVRRRGQEARLRCSPMKGHSHVYWYRQLPEEGLKFMVYLQKENIIDESGMPKERFSAEFPKEGPSILRIQQVVRGDSAAYFCASSPLGGNTYEQYFGPGTRLTVT.